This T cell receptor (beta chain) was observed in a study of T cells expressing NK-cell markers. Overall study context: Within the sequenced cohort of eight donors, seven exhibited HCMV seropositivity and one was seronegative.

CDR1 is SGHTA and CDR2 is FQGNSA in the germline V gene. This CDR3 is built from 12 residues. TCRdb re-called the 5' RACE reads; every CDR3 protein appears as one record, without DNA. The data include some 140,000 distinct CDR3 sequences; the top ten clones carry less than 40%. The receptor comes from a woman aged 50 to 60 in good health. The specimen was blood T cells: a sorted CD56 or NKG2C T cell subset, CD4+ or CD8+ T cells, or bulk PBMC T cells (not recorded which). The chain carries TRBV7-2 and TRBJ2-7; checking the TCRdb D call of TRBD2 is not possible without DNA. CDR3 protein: CASSDRALEQYF.